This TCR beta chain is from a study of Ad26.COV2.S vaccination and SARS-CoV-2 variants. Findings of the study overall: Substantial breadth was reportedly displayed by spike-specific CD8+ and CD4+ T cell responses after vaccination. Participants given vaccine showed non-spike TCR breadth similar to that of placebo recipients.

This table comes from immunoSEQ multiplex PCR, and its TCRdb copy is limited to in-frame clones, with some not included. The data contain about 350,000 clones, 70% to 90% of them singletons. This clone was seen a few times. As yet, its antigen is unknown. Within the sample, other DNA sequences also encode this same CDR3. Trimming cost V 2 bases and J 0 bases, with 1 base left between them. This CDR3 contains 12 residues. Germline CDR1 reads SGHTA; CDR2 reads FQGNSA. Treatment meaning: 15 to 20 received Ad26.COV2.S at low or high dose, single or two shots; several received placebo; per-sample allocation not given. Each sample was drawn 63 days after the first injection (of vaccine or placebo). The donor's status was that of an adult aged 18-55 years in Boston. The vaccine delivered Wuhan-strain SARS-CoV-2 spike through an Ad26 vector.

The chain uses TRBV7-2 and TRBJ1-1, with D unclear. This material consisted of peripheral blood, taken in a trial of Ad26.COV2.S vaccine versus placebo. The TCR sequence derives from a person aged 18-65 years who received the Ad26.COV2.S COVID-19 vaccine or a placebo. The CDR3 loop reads CASSLMNTEAFF. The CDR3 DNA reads TGTGCCAGCAGCTTAATGAACACTGAAGCTTTCTTT.